Listed below are T cell receptor beta chains from one sample, sequenced in a study of tumor-infiltrating lymphocytes in localized non-small cell lung cancer. Profiling relied on immunoSEQ multiplex PCR, and the TCRdb table lists in-frame clones only, not all of them. This table has about 15,000 clones, roughly two thirds appearing once. Sequencing input: lung tumor tissue. These receptors all stem from a human donor with non-small cell lung cancer. The CDR3 runs from the conserved cysteine through the conserved F or W. Each record gives: J gene, D gene, clone size, V gene, CDR3 DNA, CDR3 protein. The D gene is left open where the match is weak. Part of the rows lack a size; the others show once, few, many or a class for expanded clones.

>TRBJ2-2|NA|NA|TRBV2
TGTGCCAGCAAGCCGATGGGGGGCGGGGAGCTGTTTTTT
CASKPMGGGELFF
>TRBJ1-4|NA|NA|TRBV7-2
TGTGCCAGCAGCTTAGGTCCGGGGGCAAAACTGTTTTTT
CASSLGPGAKLFF
>TRBJ1-4|NA|NA|TRBV6-6
TGTGCCAGCAGTTTAACCCCCGGGACGGCGGTCGTATTT
CASSLTPGTAVVF
>TRBJ2-2|NA|NA|TRBV5-4
TGTGCCAGCCTCGGTGGAGACAACACCGGGGAGCTGTTTTTT
CASLGGDNTGELFF
>TRBJ2-7|TRBD1|once|TRBV18
TGTGCCAGCTCACCACCGGGACAGGGGGCGTACGAGCAGTACTTC
CASSPPGQGAYEQYF
>TRBJ2-7|NA|NA|TRBV4-3
TGCGCCAGCAGACAAATGACGGACTCCAGGTACGAGCAGTACTTC
CASRQMTDSRYEQYF
>TRBJ2-1|NA|NA|TRBV7-9
TGTGCCAGCAGCTTAGCGGGAGGCTTTAATGAGCAGTTCTTC
CASSLAGGFNEQFF
>TRBJ2-7|NA|NA|TRBV2
TGTGCCAGCAGGGGGACACCGTCCTACGAGCAGTACTTC
CASRGTPSYEQYF
>TRBJ1-2|NA|NA|TRBV27
TGTGCCAGCAGTTTATTGGGGTTCGGCTATGGCTACACCTTC
CASSLLGFGYGYTF
>TRBJ2-7|TRBD2|few|TRBV27
TGTGCCAGCAGTCAAGAGACTAGCGGGAGTATGAAGCAGTACTTC
CASSQETSGSMKQYF